Presented here are 26 T cell receptor beta chains from one specimen sequenced in a study of OX40 agonist ivuxolimab in advanced cancers. This table comes from immunoSEQ multiplex PCR, and its TCRdb copy is limited to in-frame clones, with some not included. The top ten clones hold about 1.8% of a sample with fewer than 85,000 clones, about 85% of them seen once. The sequenced sample was CD4+ or CD8+ T cells sorted from blood, obtained in a trial of the OX40 agonist ivuxolimab. The receptor set was obtained from an adult with an advanced solid tumor such as melanoma, head and neck, liver or kidney cancer.

CDR3: CAWSSGVPLHF. Written as DNA, the CDR3 is TGTGCCTGGAGTTCAGGGGTCCCCCTCCACTTT. The chain employs TRBV30 and TRBJ1-6; D perhaps matches TRBD1 (6 bases). V was pared by 2 bases and J by 13 bases, with 9 bases between. This CDR3 is 11 amino acids long. Germline CDR1 and CDR2: GTSNPN and SVGIG (reference sequence).

This chain connects TRBV6-1 to TRBJ1-2; no clear D. Trimming pared 3 bases from V and 6 bases from J, leaving 14 bases between. Per germline, CDR1 MNHNS and CDR2 SASEGT. The CDR3 is 14 amino acids. The CDR3 is CASSDVGLSHGYTF. In DNA, the CDR3 is TGTGCCAGCAGTGATGTGGGTTTATCCCATGGCTACACCTTC.

Only a few counts were recorded for this clone. The gene calls are TRBV10-2 and TRBJ2-3, with 7 nucleotides matching TRBD2. In germline, CDR1 is WSHSY, CDR2 SAAADI. The CDR3 runs to 13 residues. V dropped 6 bases and J dropped 9; count of bases not matched to a gene: 9. The CDR3 here is CASRQRDRDTQYF. The CDR3 DNA is TGCGCCAGCAGACAGCGGGATCGCGACACGCAGTATTTT.

The J gene is TRBJ2-1, the V gene TRBV2; D possibly uses TRBD1 or TRBD2 (6 bases each). Germline loops: CDR1 SNHLY, CDR2 FYNNEI. The CDR3 runs to 13 residues. The V and J ends lost 5 bases and 7 bases respectively, with 12 bases between them. The CDR3 DNA is TGTGCCAGCAGTCGAACGGGGGCAAATGAGCAGTTCTTC. This gives the protein CASSRTGANEQFF. Looking up the rest from reference TRBV2 and TRBJ2-1 gives the full variable domain: EPEVTQTPSHQVTQMGQEVILRCVPISNHLYFYWYRQILGQKVEFLVSFYNNEISEKSEIFDDQFSVERPDGSNFTLKIRSTKLEDSAMYFCASSRTGANEQFFGPGTRLTVL.

V is TRBV13 and J is TRBJ2-3; D might be TRBD1 (6 bases). The CDR3 runs 23 residues. The ends were cut back, 1 base at V and 0 bases at J, with 32 bases in the middle. The germline CDR1 and CDR2 sequences are PRHDT and FYEKMQ (reference sequence). The CDR3 here is CASSLASLVLGPGDDRSTDTQYF. DNA of the CDR3: TGTGCCAGCAGCTTAGCCAGTTTGGTTCTGGGTCCAGGGGATGACAGGAGCACAGATACGCAGTATTTT. The variable domain in full, with the rest retrieved from reference TRBV13 and TRBJ2-3, is AAGVIQSPRHLIKEKRETATLKCYPIPRHDTVYWYQQGPGQDPQFLISFYEKMQSDKGSIPDRFSAQQFSDYHSELNMSSLELGDSALYFCASSLASLVLGPGDDRSTDTQYFGPGTRLTVL.

J is TRBJ2-1 and V is TRBV28; TRBD2 aligns across 8 bases. The CDR3 consists of 14 residues. CDR1 is MDHEN and CDR2 is SYDVKM in the germline V gene. Trimming took 5 bases from V and 7 from J; bases not matched to a gene: 7. The CDR3 here is CASSRTSPGNEQFF. The CDR3 DNA reads TGTGCCAGCAGTAGGACTAGCCCTGGGAATGAGCAGTTCTTC.

J is TRBJ2-7 and V is TRBV5-4, with D tentatively TRBD2 (5 bases). Trimming stripped 5 bases from V and 5 bases from J, with 11 bases between. Germline assignment: CDR1 SGHNT and CDR2 YYREEE (reference sequence). This CDR3 is built from 12 residues. The CDR3 sequence is CASSSTNDEQYF. As DNA, the CDR3 is TGTGCCAGCAGTTCGACTAATGACGAGCAGTACTTC.

CDR3 amino acids: CAWNQGFSSYEQYF. The CDR3 DNA sequence: TGTGCCTGGAACCAGGGTTTCAGCTCCTACGAGCAGTACTTC. The rearrangement joins TRBV30 to TRBJ2-7, with a weak D call TRBD1 (5 bases). CDR1 and CDR2 (germline): GTSNPN, SVGIG (reference sequence). This CDR3 is built from 14 residues. The ends were cut back, 4 bases at V and 0 bases at J, with 13 bases in the middle.

This clone was seen once. The chain uses TRBV30 and TRBJ2-2; D gene unclear. Trimming left V 0 bases short and J 1 base short, with 6 bases between. This CDR3 is built from 14 residues. Germline assignment: CDR1 GTSNPN and CDR2 SVGIG (reference sequence). The CDR3 here is CAWSVGLNTGELFF. Here the CDR3 DNA reads TGTGCCTGGAGTGTAGGGTTGAACACCGGGGAGCTGTTTTTT.

In DNA, the CDR3 is TGTGCCATCAGTGACGGGCTAGCGGGAGGACTCGGGGAGCTGTTTTTT. It specifies CAISDGLAGGLGELFF. This sequence joins TRBV10-3 and TRBJ2-2; 11 bases fit TRBD2. The CDR3 loop spans 16 amino acids. Germline trimming cut 3 bases from V and 7 bases from J; bases unmatched to any gene: 7. Germline CDR1 and CDR2: ENHRY and SYGVKD.

The rearrangement uses TRBV5-5 and TRBJ1-1, with D possibly being TRBD1 (5 bases). Germline V gene lookup returns CDR1 SGHKS and CDR2 YYEKEE (reference sequence). This CDR3 spans 15 amino acids. The germline V and J ends were trimmed by 4 bases and 3 bases, with 16 bases remaining between them. CDR3 loop: CASSPHHGTYTEAFF. The DNA of the CDR3 is TGTGCCAGCAGCCCACACCACGGGACCTACACTGAAGCTTTCTTT.

V and J are TRBV5-1 and TRBJ1-1; no firm D call. V was trimmed by 0 bases and J by 1 base, leaving 10 bases between them. Germline V CDR1 and CDR2: SGHRS, YFSETQ. The CDR3 consists of 15 residues. The CDR3 DNA reads TGCGCCAGCAGCTTGGAGGCGAACCCGAACACTGAAGCTTTCTTT. This encodes CASSLEANPNTEAFF.

V usage is TRBV9 and J usage is TRBJ2-6; D remains ambiguous. CDR3 length equals 14 residues. Germline V gene data show CDR1 as SGDLS and CDR2 as YYNGEE. V was trimmed by 8 bases and J by 0 bases, leaving 9 bases between them. The CDR3 sequence is CASTQSSGANVLTF. The CDR3 nucleotides are TGTGCCAGTACTCAGAGCTCTGGGGCCAACGTCCTGACTTTC.

This chain links TRBV5-6 with TRBJ1-2; D not certain. The germline gives CDR1 SGHDT, CDR2 YYEEEE. Trimming cost V 3 bases and J 8 bases, with 14 bases left between them. The length of the CDR3 is 13 residues. Here the CDR3 reads CASSSIRVHGYTF. The CDR3 DNA reads as TGTGCCAGCAGCTCCATTCGGGTACACGGCTACACCTTC.

This chain joins TRBV11-2 and TRBJ2-7; D might be TRBD1 (5 bases). Germline CDR1 is SGHAT and CDR2 is FQNNGV. There are 16 residues in the CDR3. Trimming removed 0 bases from V and 2 bases from J, with 14 bases in between. This chain's CDR3 is CASSLDWATETYEQYF. In DNA form, the CDR3 reads TGTGCCAGCAGCTTAGACTGGGCGACAGAGACCTACGAGCAGTACTTC.

This clone was observed a few times. The genes are TRBV5-1 and TRBJ1-1; no reliable D call. Germline CDR1 is SGHRS and CDR2 is YFSETQ. This CDR3 is 13 amino acids long. V lost 1 base, J lost 1 base, and 5 bases lay in between. The DNA of the CDR3 is TGCGCCAGCAGCTTGCCGGGGAACACTGAAGCTTTCTTT. It is translated as CASSLPGNTEAFF.

Concerning this clone: This sample includes further DNA sequences coding for the same CDR3. V gene TRBV7-8 combines with J gene TRBJ1-2; TRBD1 might be the D (6 bases). The CDR3 loop spans 13 amino acids. The V end was cut by 5 bases, the J end by 11 bases, with 18 bases between. CDR1 is SGHVS and CDR2 is FQNEAQ in the germline V gene. The CDR3 DNA reads as TGTGCCAGCAGCCCCGTCCCGGGGGCCGGTTACACCTTC. Protein sequence: CASSPVPGAGYTF.

This CDR3 reads CASSFSGTGGFGEQFF. CDR3 DNA sequence: TGTGCCAGCAGCTTCTCCGGGACAGGGGGCTTCGGTGAGCAGTTCTTC. The V gene is TRBV7-8, the J gene TRBJ2-1; TRBD1 agrees at 12 bases. V shed 3 bases, J shed 9 bases, and the junction held 9 bases outside the gene matches. The CDR3 totals 16 residues. Germline lookup yields CDR1 SGHVS and CDR2 FQNEAQ.

This rearrangement joins TRBV28 to TRBJ1-2, with TRBD1 matching over 9 bases. V lost 4 bases and J lost 4; bases outside the gene matches: 13. This CDR3 has 17 residues. Per germline, CDR1 MDHEN and CDR2 SYDVKM. The CDR3 bases are TGTGCCAGCAGTTCATTCCGGGACAGGGCATTAACCTATGGCTACACCTTC. It is translated as CASSSFRDRALTYGYTF.

This chain connects TRBV18 to TRBJ1-5; 8 bases line up with TRBD1. J gave up 3 bases and V 2 bases, and 6 bases lay outside the gene matches. The CDR3 extends over 16 amino acids. CDR1 KGHSH and CDR2 LQKENI come from the germline V gene. CDR3: CASSPYRDRYNQPQHF. The CDR3 DNA follows: TGTGCCAGCTCACCATATCGGGACAGGTACAATCAGCCCCAGCATTTT.

CDR3 DNA sequence: TGTGCCAGCAAGATATGGGGGGCACGGGAGCAGTACTTC. This gives the protein CASKIWGAREQYF. V gene TRBV27 combines with J gene TRBJ2-7; the D call may be TRBD1 or TRBD2 (6 bases each). Germline V gene sequence: CDR1 MNHEY, CDR2 SMNVEV (reference sequence). CDR3 length: 13 residues. V shed 7 bases and J shed 7 bases, with 17 bases lying between them.

Comment on this clone: The germline gene is not matched at one end of the junction; a read error may be the cause. The chain has TRBV7-9 and TRBJ1-2; 10 bases fit TRBD1. Germline CDR1 SEHNR, CDR2 FQNEAQ (reference sequence). The CDR3 is 15 amino acids. In DNA, the CDR3 is TGTGCCAGCAGTTTAGGACAGGGGGGGAAGTATGGCTACACCTTC. This codes for CASSLGQGGKYGYTF. Complete variable domain (other parts from reference TRBV7-9 and TRBJ1-2): DTGVSQNPRHKITKRGQNVTFRCDPISEHNRLYWYRQTLGQGPEFLTYFQNEAQLEKSRLLSDRFSAERPKGSFSTLEIQRTEQGDSAMYLCASSLGQGGKYGYTFGSGTRLTVV.

This chain joins TRBV5-5 and TRBJ2-1; TRBD2 agrees at 10 bases. The CDR3 has 15 residues. The ends lost 1 base at V and 7 bases at J; junction bases unmatched: 5. The germline gives CDR1 SGHKS, CDR2 YYEKEE (reference sequence). CDR3 loop: CASSLSSGSRNEQFF. CDR3 nucleotide sequence: TGTGCCAGCAGCTTGTCTAGCGGGAGTAGGAATGAGCAGTTCTTC.

The CDR3 DNA reads TGCAGTCCCGAAGGGTCCTACACCTTC. Its protein product is CSPEGSYTF. This chain uses TRBV20-1 with TRBJ1-2, with no clear D. CDR3 length: 9 residues. The germline V gene encodes CDR1 DFQATT and CDR2 SNEGSKA (reference sequence). V dropped 8 bases and J dropped 10 bases, with 11 bases sitting between them.

This clone was seen just once. The chain carries TRBV15 and TRBJ2-7; TRBD2 matches 10 bases. V lost 2 bases to trimming and J lost 2 bases; unmatched junction nucleotides: 3. Germline V gene lookup returns CDR1 LNHNV and CDR2 YYDKDF (reference sequence). The CDR3 loop spans 15 amino acids. This CDR3 is CATSRRSGRAYEQYF. CDR3 DNA: TGTGCCACCAGCAGACGGAGCGGGAGGGCCTACGAGCAGTACTTC. The full variable domain, with the rest looked up from reference TRBV15 and TRBJ2-7, is DAMVIQNPRYQVTQFGKPVTLSCSQTLNHNVMYWYQQKSSQAPKLLFHYYDKDFNNEADTPDNFQSRRPNTSFCFLDIRSPGLGDTAMYLCATSRRSGRAYEQYFGPGTRLTVT.

The chain combines TRBV11-3 with TRBJ2-3; D is perhaps TRBD1 or TRBD2 (5 bases each). The CDR3 consists of 14 residues. V lost 5 bases and J 2 bases, leaving 11 bases between the germline ends. Germline loops: CDR1 SGHNT, CDR2 YENEEA. The DNA of the CDR3 is TGTGCCAGCAGCCCGGGGCAATCCACAGATACGCAGTATTTT. Translated, it gives CASSPGQSTDTQYF.